These 28 T cell receptor beta chains came from one sample sequenced in a study of PD-1 blockade in classical Hodgkin lymphoma. Every patient experienced relapse after autologous stem cell transplantation, and brentuximab vedotin exposure varied. Profiled with immunoSEQ multiplex PCR; TCRdb holds only in-frame clones, not every one. The sample contains 15,000 to 20,000 clones, over 70% of which appear only once. Here the sequenced sample was peripheral blood mononuclear cells (PBMCs), taken at baseline. The source is a human donor with classical Hodgkin lymphoma.

The chain recombines TRBV28 with TRBJ2-5; 10 bases are a match to TRBD1. The J segment lost 3 bases and the V segment lost 2 bases, leaving 6 bases of the junction unmatched. The CDR3 extends over 16 amino acids. Germline CDR1 MDHEN, CDR2 SYDVKM. The CDR3 DNA is TGTGCCAGCAGTTTAGTCTTAGGACAGGGGGAAGAGACCCAGTACTTC. Encoded protein: CASSLVLGQGEETQYF.

This clone was observed a single time. V gene TRBV18 combines with J gene TRBJ2-1; 7 bases fit TRBD2. The trim removed 4 bases at V and 9 bases at J, leaving 6 bases unmatched. The CDR3 length is 13 residues. Germline-derived CDR1 and CDR2 are KGHSH and LQKENI. CDR3 coding DNA: TGTGCCAGCTCACGGGGGGGTGATGGTGAGCAGTTCTTC. Amino acids: CASSRGGDGEQFF.

Regarding this clone: Sequence at one end of the junction differs from germline and may be a read error. V and J are TRBV19 and TRBJ2-1, with TRBD2 identical over 12 bases. Germline V CDR1 and CDR2: LNHDA, SQIVND (reference sequence). The CDR3 loop spans 16 amino acids. The CDR3 is CASSGQWGLAGGDSVF. CDR3 DNA: TGTGCCAGTTCCGGACAGTGGGGTCTAGCGGGAGGGGACTCGGTCTTC.

As for this clone: At the DNA level, this CDR3 is encoded by other sequences in the same sample as well. This chain connects TRBV4-1 to TRBJ1-5; D not certain. Germline CDR1 MGHRA, CDR2 YSYEKL. Between the trimmed V and J ends, which lost 0 bases and 0 bases, there was a span of 9 bases. The CDR3 sequence is 16 residues long. CDR3 protein: CASSQDEGYSNQPQHF. In DNA form, the CDR3 reads TGCGCCAGCAGCCAAGATGAGGGATATAGCAATCAGCCCCAGCATTTT.

The chain uses TRBV13 and TRBJ2-3; 13 bases align to TRBD2. This CDR3 is built from 16 residues. In germline, CDR1 is PRHDT, CDR2 FYEKMQ (reference sequence). Trimming cost V 5 bases and J 5 bases; bases outside gene matches: 7. The chain's CDR3 is CASSPRTSGSGDTQYF. Here the CDR3 DNA reads TGTGCCAGCAGCCCCAGGACTAGCGGGAGCGGAGATACGCAGTATTTT.

The chain recombines TRBV28 with TRBJ2-3, with 11 positions matching TRBD1. Trimming cost V 6 bases and J 0 bases; bases outside gene matches: 11. The CDR3 runs to 18 residues. Germline values: CDR1 MDHEN, CDR2 SYDVKM. The CDR3 coding sequence is TGTGCCAGCAGCTCGGCCTGGGACAGGGGGATTAGCACAGATACGCAGTATTTT. This translates into CASSSAWDRGISTDTQYF.

This sequence joins TRBV2 and TRBJ2-5; D gene ambiguous. The ends were cut back, 1 base at V and 1 base at J, with 7 bases in the middle. Germline assignment: CDR1 SNHLY and CDR2 FYNNEI. This CDR3 is built from 14 residues. The DNA of the CDR3 is TGTGCCAGCAGTGAAGGGGCAGGCCAAGAGACCCAGTACTTC. It yields the protein CASSEGAGQETQYF.

This chain joins TRBV5-1 and TRBJ1-1; D uncertain. V was shortened by 0 bases and J by 1 base, with 7 bases between the two germline ends. The V gene's germline CDR1 is SGHRS and CDR2 YFSETQ. The CDR3 contains 14 residues. The CDR3 DNA follows: TGCGCCAGCAGCTTGGAGATTTCGAACACTGAAGCTTTCTTT. It is translated as CASSLEISNTEAFF.

The chain has TRBV25-1 and TRBJ2-7, with TRBD1 identical over 10 bases. The CDR3 totals 15 residues. V shed 4 bases, J shed 2 bases, and the junction held 5 bases outside the gene matches. Per germline, CDR1 MGHDK and CDR2 SYGVNS. The CDR3 coding sequence is TGTGCCAGCAGTGCCCGGGACAGGGGTCCCTACGAGCAGTACTTC. Protein product: CASSARDRGPYEQYF.

V is TRBV6-1 and J is TRBJ2-5; D is uncertain. The germline gives CDR1 MNHNS, CDR2 SASEGT. Trimming took 2 bases from V and 2 from J, leaving 12 bases between them. CDR3 length equals 15 residues. CDR3 amino acids: CASSEMGPMQETQYF. The CDR3 DNA is TGTGCCAGCAGTGAAATGGGCCCCATGCAAGAGACCCAGTACTTC.

The CDR3 protein is CSVEELARGSYEQYF. CDR3 DNA: TGCAGCGTTGAAGAGCTCGCCAGGGGCTCCTACGAGCAGTACTTC. The gene calls are TRBV29-1 and TRBJ2-7; D might be TRBD1 (6 bases). CDR3 length: 15 amino acids. V dropped 0 bases and J dropped 0 bases, with 12 bases sitting between them. CDR1 SQVTM and CDR2 ANQGSEA come from the germline V gene.

This chain links TRBV28 with TRBJ1-2; D not certain. V was cut by 3 bases and J by 5 bases, with 7 bases left in between. The V gene's germline CDR1 is MDHEN and CDR2 SYDVKM. The CDR3 extends over 12 amino acids. The CDR3 DNA reads TGTGCCAGCAGTTTCCGTCGATATGGCTACACCTTC. Protein: CASSFRRYGYTF.

This clone was seen a few times. V is TRBV11-1 and J is TRBJ2-3; 15 nucleotides match TRBD2. After removal of 5 bases from V and 5 bases from J, the junction contained 8 bases not matched to a gene. This CDR3 is built from 17 residues. Germline values: CDR1 SGHAT, CDR2 FQDESV (reference sequence). CDR3 region: CASSHEGLAGGGDTQYF. The CDR3 nucleotides are TGTGCCAGCAGCCATGAGGGACTAGCGGGGGGAGGAGATACGCAGTATTTT.

The chain recombines TRBV7-8 with TRBJ1-5; a possible D gene is TRBD1 (6 bases). The CDR3 is made up of 15 amino acids. V was pared by 3 bases and J by 3 bases, with 12 bases between. The germline V gene has CDR1 SGHVS and CDR2 FQNEAQ. This CDR3 is CASSLAGGTNQPQHF. The CDR3 DNA reads TGTGCCAGCAGCTTGGCTGGGGGCACCAATCAGCCCCAGCATTTT.

The V call is TRBV15, the J call TRBJ1-2; 8 bases are shared with TRBD1. The V gene end was trimmed by 2 bases and the J gene end by 5 bases; junction bases not matched to a gene: 7. Germline CDR1 is LNHNV and CDR2 is YYDKDF (reference sequence). The CDR3 consists of 15 residues. The CDR3 sequence is CATSRPPDRGYGYTF. Written as DNA, the CDR3 is TGTGCCACCAGCAGACCTCCCGACAGGGGTTATGGCTACACCTTC.

This clone appeared once. The chain is built from TRBV7-2 and TRBJ2-5; D is perhaps TRBD1 or TRBD2 (5 bases each). Trimming pared 1 base from V and 7 bases from J, leaving 10 bases between. CDR1 is SGHTA, CDR2 FQGNSA, per germline. The CDR3 covers 13 residues. CDR3 loop: CASSLGGVGTQYF. Here the CDR3 DNA reads TGTGCCAGCAGCTTAGGAGGGGTCGGGACCCAGTACTTC.

CDR3: CASSSTGGYTEAFF. The CDR3 nucleotides read TGTGCCAGCAGCTCGACAGGGGGTTACACTGAAGCTTTCTTT. V is TRBV7-3 and J is TRBJ1-1; 9 nucleotides agree with TRBD1. CDR3 length equals 14 residues. V shed 4 bases and J 3 bases; nucleotides not matched to a gene: 3. Germline-derived CDR1 and CDR2 are SGHTA and FQGTGA. Drawing the rest from reference TRBV7-3 and TRBJ1-1, the complete variable domain is GAGVSQTPSNKVTEKGKYVELRCDPISGHTALYWYRQSLGQGPEFLIYFQGTGAADDSGLPNDRFFAVRPEGSVSTLKIQRTERGDSAVYLCASSSTGGYTEAFFGQGTRLTVV.

The chain couples TRBV4-2 to TRBJ2-1, with D perhaps TRBD1 or TRBD2 (5 bases each). Germline V gives CDR1 LGHNA, CDR2 YNFKEQ. CDR3 length: 16 amino acids. With 4 bases removed from V and 0 bases from J, the gap between germline ends came to 13 bases. The CDR3 here is CASSPRGVSSYNEQFF. CDR3 nucleotides: TGTGCCAGCAGCCCTCGGGGCGTGAGCTCCTACAATGAGCAGTTCTTC.

V usage is TRBV28 and J usage is TRBJ2-3; TRBD2 aligns across 10 bases. The V gene end was trimmed by 5 bases and the J gene end by 0 bases; junction bases not matched to a gene: 11. CDR3 length: 18 amino acids. CDR1 and CDR2 from the germline V gene are MDHEN and SYDVKM. The CDR3, as DNA: TGTGCCAGCAGTACGCACAACCTGACTAGCGGGAGCACAGATACGCAGTATTTT. Its protein product is CASSTHNLTSGSTDTQYF.

This chain connects TRBV4-3 to TRBJ1-5; D may be TRBD1 (6 bases). V was cut by 9 bases and J by 4 bases, with 19 bases left in between. Germline lookup yields CDR1 LGHNA and CDR2 YSLEER. This CDR3 spans 15 amino acids. CDR3 DNA: TGCGCCAGTTCGGGTGGGGCAGGGGTTAATCAGCCCCAGCATTTT. Translated: CASSGGAGVNQPQHF.

The rearrangement uses TRBV5-6 and TRBJ2-7; weak D call: TRBD2 (6 bases). CDR3 length: 13 amino acids. Germline-derived CDR1 and CDR2 are SGHDT and YYEEEE. Trimming took off 4 bases at V and 0 bases at J, with 8 bases between the two ends. Here the CDR3 reads CASSGGRSYEQYF. The CDR3, as DNA: TGTGCCAGCAGCGGAGGGCGCTCCTACGAGCAGTACTTC.

This chain joins TRBV9 and TRBJ2-5; tentatively, D is TRBD1 or TRBD2 (5 bases each). V was pared by 3 bases and J by 7 bases, with 16 bases between. Germline V gives CDR1 SGDLS, CDR2 YYNGEE. The CDR3 has 14 amino acids. CDR3 in DNA: TGTGCCAGCAGCGCCATTGGGGGAGAGGGGACCCAGTACTTC. Translation gives CASSAIGGEGTQYF.

CDR3 sequence reads: CATSRDLGRPIEQYF. CDR3 nucleotides: TGTGCCACCAGCAGAGATCTAGGGCGGCCCATCGAGCAGTACTTC. This sequence joins TRBV15 and TRBJ2-7; no firm D call. V shed 0 bases and J shed 6 bases, with 15 bases lying between them. CDR3 size: 15 residues. From germline, CDR1 is LNHNV and CDR2 YYDKDF (reference sequence).

The rearrangement links TRBV20-1 to TRBJ1-4; no firm D call. This CDR3 contains 11 residues. Germline V CDR1 and CDR2: DFQATT, SNEGSKA (reference sequence). The V gene lost 8 bases and the J gene lost 8 bases, with 12 bases spanning the gap. The CDR3 DNA follows: TGCAGTCCCTCTGGCGACGAAAAACTGTTTTTT. The encoded protein is CSPSGDEKLFF.

This rearrangement joins TRBV27 to TRBJ1-1; possibly TRBD1 for D (6 bases). From germline, CDR1 is MNHEY and CDR2 SMNVEV (reference sequence). Trimming shortened V by 6 bases and J by 2 bases, and 13 bases separated the two germline ends. This CDR3 spans 14 amino acids. The CDR3 loop reads CASRGQTTNTEAFF. In DNA, the CDR3 is TGTGCCAGCAGGGGACAAACAACCAACACTGAAGCTTTCTTT.

The chain carries TRBV6-5 and TRBJ1-1; TRBD1 matches 9 bases. The CDR3 has 13 residues. Germline CDR1 reads MNHEY; CDR2 reads SVGAGI. Losses at the gene ends were 6 bases for V and 4 bases for J; bases not matched to a gene: 3. The DNA of the CDR3 is TGTGCCAGCAGGACGACAGGGGGCACTGAAGCTTTCTTT. Encoded protein: CASRTTGGTEAFF.

This sequence joins TRBV4-3 and TRBJ2-3; D unresolved. Germline-derived CDR1 and CDR2 are LGHNA and YSLEER. The ends were cut back, 0 bases at V and 6 bases at J, with 7 bases in the middle. The CDR3 contains 13 residues. The DNA for the CDR3 is TGCGCCAGCAGCCAAGAGACCGACGATACGCAGTATTTT. Translated: CASSQETDDTQYF.

The chain carries TRBV9 and TRBJ1-1; possible D gene TRBD1, 5 bases. CDR1 and CDR2 from the germline V gene are SGDLS and YYNGEE. The CDR3 extends over 13 amino acids. The V and J ends lost 3 bases and 2 bases respectively, with 8 bases between them. The CDR3 nucleotides are TGTGCCAGCAGCGAGAGGGGCAACACTGAAGCTTTCTTT. Translation: CASSERGNTEAFF.